Sequencing of this T cell receptor beta chain was carried out in a study of beta chain features in type 1 diabetes. On this clone itself: The antigen remains undetermined.

Expressed TCRB transcripts were sequenced, since all the RNA that had been isolated was reverse transcribed. TCRdb's copy holds only in-frame clones and misses some; the assay was immunoSEQ multiplex PCR. The sample holds around 300,000 clones, approximately 8% seen once. Broader study findings: There was no resolution here of whether HLA type influences TCRB rearrangement. Junctions at VDJ sites from type 1 diabetes patients had fewer insertions and more deletions.

The V end was cut by 6 bases, the J end by 7 bases, with 19 bases between. The CDR3 sequence is 15 residues long. From germline, CDR1 is SEHNR and CDR2 FQNEAQ (reference sequence). The TCR comes from a woman between 18 and 30 years old in good health. The rearrangement joins TRBV7-9 to TRBJ2-1; D is possibly TRBD2 (7 bases). Input material: central memory CD4+ T cells from blood. The CDR3 sequence is CASRSGGGLENEQFF. In DNA form, the CDR3 reads TGTGCCAGCAGATCGGGGGGCGGGTTGGAAAATGAGCAGTTCTTC. Combining the CDR3 with reference TRBV7-9 and TRBJ2-1 gives the whole variable domain DTGVSQNPRHKITKRGQNVTFRCDPISEHNRLYWYRQTLGQGPEFLTYFQNEAQLEKSRLLSDRFSAERPKGSFSTLEIQRTEQGDSAMYLCASRSGGGLENEQFFGPGTRLTVL.